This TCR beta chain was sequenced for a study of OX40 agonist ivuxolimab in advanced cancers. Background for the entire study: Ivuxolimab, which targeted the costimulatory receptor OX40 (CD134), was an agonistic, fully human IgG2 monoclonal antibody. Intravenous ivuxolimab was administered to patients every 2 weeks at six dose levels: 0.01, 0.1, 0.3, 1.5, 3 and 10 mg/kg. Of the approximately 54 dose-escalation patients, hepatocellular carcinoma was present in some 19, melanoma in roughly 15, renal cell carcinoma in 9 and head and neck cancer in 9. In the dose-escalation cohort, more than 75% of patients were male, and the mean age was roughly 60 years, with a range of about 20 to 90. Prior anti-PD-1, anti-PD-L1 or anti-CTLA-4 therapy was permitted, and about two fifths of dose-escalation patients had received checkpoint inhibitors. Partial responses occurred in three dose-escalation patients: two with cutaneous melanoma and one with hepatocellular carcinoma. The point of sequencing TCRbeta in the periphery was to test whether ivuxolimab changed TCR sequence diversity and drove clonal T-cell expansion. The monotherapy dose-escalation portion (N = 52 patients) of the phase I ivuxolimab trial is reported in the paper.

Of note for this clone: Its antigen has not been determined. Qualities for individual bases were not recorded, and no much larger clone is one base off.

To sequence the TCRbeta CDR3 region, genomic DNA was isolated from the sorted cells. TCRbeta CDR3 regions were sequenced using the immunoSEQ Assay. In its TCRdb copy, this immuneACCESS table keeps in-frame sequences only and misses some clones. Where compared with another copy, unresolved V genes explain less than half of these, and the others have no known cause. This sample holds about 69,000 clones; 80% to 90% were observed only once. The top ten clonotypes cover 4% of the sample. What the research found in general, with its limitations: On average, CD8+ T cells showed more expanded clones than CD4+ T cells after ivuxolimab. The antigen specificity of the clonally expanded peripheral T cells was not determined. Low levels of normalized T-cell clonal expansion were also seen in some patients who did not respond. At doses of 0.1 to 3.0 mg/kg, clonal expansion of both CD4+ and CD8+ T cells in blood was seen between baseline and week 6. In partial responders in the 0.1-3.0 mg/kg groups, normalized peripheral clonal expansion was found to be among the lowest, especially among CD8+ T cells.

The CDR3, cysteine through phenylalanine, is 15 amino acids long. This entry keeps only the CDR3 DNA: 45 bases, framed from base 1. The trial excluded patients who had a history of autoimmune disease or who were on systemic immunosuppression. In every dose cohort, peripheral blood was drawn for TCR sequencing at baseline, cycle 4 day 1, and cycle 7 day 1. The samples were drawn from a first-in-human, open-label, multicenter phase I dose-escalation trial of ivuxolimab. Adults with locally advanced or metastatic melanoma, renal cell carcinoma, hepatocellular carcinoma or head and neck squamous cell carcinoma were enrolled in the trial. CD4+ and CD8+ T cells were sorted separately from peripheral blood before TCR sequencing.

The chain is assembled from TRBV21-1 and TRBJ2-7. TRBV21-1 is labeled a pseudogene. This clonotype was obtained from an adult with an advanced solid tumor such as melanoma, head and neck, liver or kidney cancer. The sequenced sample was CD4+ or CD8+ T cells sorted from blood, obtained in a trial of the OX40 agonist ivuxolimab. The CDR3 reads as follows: CASSRNSPLAYEQYF. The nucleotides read TGTGCCAGCAGCAGGAACAGCCCCCTAGCCTACGAGCAGTACTTC.